The present TCR beta chain was sequenced within a study of spatial heterogeneity in lung cancer. Described time point: blood at routine non-recurrence follow-up after resection. The authors sequenced whole RNA from tumor, nontumor lung or frozen PBMC without sorting. This clonotype was counted at least ten times. TCRdb re-called the 5' RACE reads with MiXCR, one entry per CDR3 protein. The sample has under 150,000 distinct CDR3 sequences; more than 9% are singletons. This CDR3 has 14 amino acids. Per germline, CDR1 SGHNT and CDR2 YYREEE (reference sequence). The V and J ends lost 6 bases and 8 bases, in that order; junction bases with no gene match: 6.

The receptor was isolated from a male donor with early-stage non-small cell lung cancer. The sample in question was PBMCs, obtained at follow-up. V gene TRBV5-4 combines with J gene TRBJ1-6, with 9 bases that match TRBD1. CDR3 sequence: CASTMGQGYSPLHF. Written as DNA, the CDR3 is TGTGCCAGCACTATGGGACAGGGTTATTCACCCCTCCACTTT.